The clone carrying this TCR beta chain showed up many times. As yet, its antigen is unknown. TCR beta CDR3 region amplification was performed from RNA transcripts. The primer set for the first-round RT-PCR of the TCR CDR3 was HTBI. TCRdb re-called the multiplex PCR reads with MiXCR, one entry per CDR3 protein. The table includes more than 350,000 distinct CDR3 sequences, about 18% detected once. The data originate from a study of T cells in Graves' hyperthyroidism and ophthalmopathy. Findings and caveats of the study: Model output signaled ophthalmopathy a median roughly six months ahead of onset.

Preceding any ophthalmopathy symptoms, the blood sample dates from first hyperthyroidism diagnosis. PBMCs were obtained from about 10 ml fresh peripheral blood. This CDR3 is 13 amino acids long. Looked up from germline, CDR1 is WSHSY and CDR2 is SAAADI. V dropped 3 bases and J dropped 5 bases, with 10 bases sitting between them. This rearrangement joins TRBV10-2 to TRBJ2-5; D not resolved. This TCR was sampled from a woman aged 25-40 years with Graves' hyperthyroidism that later progressed to Graves' ophthalmopathy. The source material was blood. CDR3 amino acids: CASSDGYSETQYF. Here the CDR3 DNA reads TGCGCCAGCAGTGACGGGTATTCGGAGACCCAGTACTTC.